A selection of T cell receptor beta chains follows, all from one sample in a study of OX40 agonist ivuxolimab in advanced cancers. Some clones are missing from TCRdb's copy, which holds only in-frame ones; the method was immunoSEQ multiplex PCR. The data contain roughly 40,000 clones, 90% of them singletons. The sample was CD4+ or CD8+ T cells sorted from blood, taken in a trial of the OX40 agonist ivuxolimab. The receptors derive from an adult with an advanced solid tumor such as melanoma, head and neck, liver or kidney cancer. Both conserved end residues are part of each CDR3.

TRBV5-1	TRBJ1-2	CARLDHGYTF
TRBV28	TRBJ2-1	CASRSGGGYNEQFF
TRBV5-1	TRBJ1-1	CASSPPEGQGVF
TRBV19	TRBJ1-5	CASSIDGQPYSNQPQHF
TRBV9	TRBJ1-2	CASSAWSEAPRVNYGYTF
TRBV18	TRBJ2-3	CASSPPVGSGTDTQYF
TRBV7-9	TRBJ2-1	CASSFLRASGWSSYNEQFF
TRBV5-1	TRBJ2-7	CASSFPGGYEQYF
TRBV7-2	TRBJ2-3	CASSLPVIPDTQYF
TRBV11-2	TRBJ2-7	CASSLVSSGSIWEQYF
TRBV7-8	TRBJ2-7	CASSLIADRPNPYEQYF
TRBV9	TRBJ2-2	CASSQSAGVRPGELFF
TRBV28	TRBJ2-1	CASSSIAGGGNEQFF
TRBV6-1	TRBJ2-3	CASRGGQGGSDTQYF
TRBV5-1	TRBJ2-7	CASSLYRGQVEQYF
TRBV7-9	TRBJ2-1	CASSWPLRSHNEQFF